This is a list of T cell receptor beta chains from one sample in a study of T cell changes during pregnancy in multiple sclerosis. Some clones are missing from TCRdb's copy, which holds only in-frame ones; the method was immunoSEQ multiplex PCR. The sample includes 57,000 or so clones, approximately 85% of them seen just once. Sequencing was performed on peripheral blood, taken in the first trimester of pregnancy. The receptors shown here come from a female donor with multiple sclerosis, enrolled in a pregnancy study. Both conserved end residues are part of each CDR3. Fields, in order: clone size, D gene, V gene, J gene, CDR3 protein, CDR3 DNA. The D gene is left open where the match is weak. The listing skips clone size in some rows; elsewhere it reads once, few, many or a size class.

.	TRBD2	TRBV5-1	TRBJ2-7	CASSSFGLAGDSSYEQYF	TGCGCCAGCAGCTCCTTCGGACTAGCGGGAGACAGCTCCTACGAGCAGTACTTC
.	TRBD2	TRBV28	TRBJ2-7	CASSWRPSGRDEQYF	TGTGCCAGCAGTTGGAGGCCTAGCGGGAGGGACGAGCAGTACTTC
.	TRBD1	TRBV19	TRBJ1-2	CASSFAGTGGGYGYTF	TGTGCCAGTAGTTTCGCCGGGACAGGGGGTGGCTATGGCTACACCTTC
.	TRBD2	TRBV6-6	TRBJ2-7	CASSYRAGGTYEQYF	TGTGCCAGCAGTTACCGCGCCGGGGGGACCTACGAGCAGTACTTC
.	TRBD2	TRBV10-3	TRBJ2-5	CAISEMASGRETQYF	TGTGCCATCAGTGAGATGGCTAGCGGAAGAGAGACCCAGTACTTC
once	.	TRBV5-5	TRBJ2-1	CASSLLPEYSYNEQFF	TGTGCCAGCAGCTTGCTCCCTGAGTACTCCTACAATGAGCAGTTCTTC
.	TRBD2	TRBV4-1	TRBJ2-1	CASSPPPAGVANEQFF	TGCGCCAGCAGCCCCCCCCCTGCGGGAGTTGCGAATGAGCAGTTCTTC
.	.	TRBV10-3	TRBJ2-1	CAISPSGLTYNEQFF	TGTGCCATCAGTCCATCGGGACTGACCTACAATGAGCAGTTCTTC
.	.	TRBV9	TRBJ2-7	CASSVGTTYEQYF	TGTGCCAGCAGCGTAGGGACTACCTACGAGCAGTACTTC
.	TRBD2	TRBV11-2	TRBJ2-4	CASSLGTSGRAKNIQYF	TGTGCCAGCAGCTTAGGCACTAGCGGGAGGGCCAAAAACATTCAGTACTTC
.	.	TRBV6-1	TRBJ2-5	CASSFGLQETQYF	TGTGCCAGCAGCTTCGGTCTGCAAGAGACCCAGTACTTC
.	TRBD1	TRBV6-6	TRBJ1-2	CASSNSGGAGYTF	TGTGCCAGCAGTAATTCAGGGGGCGCTGGCTACACCTTC
.	TRBD2	TRBV6-4	TRBJ2-1	CASSDSGGISNEQFF	TGTGCCAGCAGTGACTCGGGGGGGATCAGCAATGAGCAGTTCTTC
.	.	TRBV30	TRBJ2-5	CAWSAHGWETQYF	TGTGCCTGGAGTGCCCACGGTTGGGAGACCCAGTACTTC
.	TRBD1	TRBV19	TRBJ1-3	CASTRRSGGSGNTIYF	TGTGCCAGTACCCGACGGTCAGGGGGCTCTGGAAACACCATATATTTT
.	TRBD1	TRBV7-9	TRBJ1-1	CASSPRQGAEGEAFF	TGTGCCAGCAGCCCCAGACAGGGGGCGGAAGGTGAAGCTTTCTTT
.	TRBD2	TRBV5-1	TRBJ2-1	CASSLSREGLNEQFF	TGCGCCAGCAGCTTGAGCCGGGAGGGCCTGAATGAGCAGTTCTTC
.	.	TRBV19	TRBJ2-1	CASSPDRGNEQFF	TGTGCCAGTAGCCCGGACAGAGGGAATGAGCAGTTCTTC
.	.	TRBV30	TRBJ1-5	CAWTIGQLNQPQHF	TGTGCCTGGACCATAGGACAGCTCAATCAGCCCCAGCATTTT
once	.	TRBV30	TRBJ1-1	CVKDGGGGTEAFF	TGTGTCAAGGACGGGGGTGGAGGCACTGAAGCTTTCTTT
.	.	TRBV2	TRBJ1-3	CASSKGVRDGNTIYF	TGTGCCAGCAGTAAGGGGGTCAGGGACGGAAACACCATATATTTT
.	.	TRBV6-1	TRBJ2-5	CASSEMGGETQYF	TGTGCCAGCAGTGAAATGGGGGGAGAGACCCAGTACTTC
.	TRBD1	TRBV6-1	TRBJ2-1	CASNAPGQGTNEQFF	TGTGCCAGCAACGCTCCGGGACAGGGGACAAATGAGCAGTTCTTC
.	.	TRBV19	TRBJ1-2	CASSQGPDYGYTF	TGTGCCAGTAGTCAGGGGCCCGACTATGGCTACACCTTC
.	TRBD1	TRBV4-1	TRBJ1-2	CASNDRGGYGYTF	TGCGCCAGCAATGACAGGGGGGGCTATGGCTACACCTTC
.	TRBD1	TRBV19	TRBJ2-7	CASSTDRGYYEQYF	TGTGCCAGTAGTACCGACAGGGGTTACTACGAGCAGTACTTC
.	.	TRBV13	TRBJ2-3	CASSVWRERDTQYF	TGTGCCAGCAGCGTATGGAGGGAGAGGGATACGCAGTATTTT
.	TRBD2	TRBV4-1	TRBJ2-5	CASSLGGLAGQETQYF	TGCGCCAGCAGCCTGGGAGGGCTAGCGGGACAAGAGACCCAGTACTTC
once	TRBD1	TRBV27	TRBJ1-1	CASSLQAFRGLAEAFF	TGTGCCAGCAGTTTACAAGCATTCAGGGGGCTGGCTGAAGCTTTCTTT
.	.	TRBV11-3	TRBJ2-6	CASSLGSGSGANVLTF	TGTGCCAGCAGCTTAGGCAGCGGCTCTGGGGCCAACGTCCTGACTTTC
.	.	TRBV7-2	TRBJ2-7	CASSLRDEQYF	TGTGCCAGCAGCTTAAGAGACGAGCAGTACTTC
.	.	TRBV28	TRBJ2-1	CASSSPGRVNEQFF	TGTGCCAGCAGTTCCCCGGGCAGGGTGAATGAGCAGTTCTTC
.	TRBD1	TRBV12-5	TRBJ2-3	CASGSGQGADTQYF	TGTGCTAGTGGTTCCGGACAGGGGGCAGATACGCAGTATTTT